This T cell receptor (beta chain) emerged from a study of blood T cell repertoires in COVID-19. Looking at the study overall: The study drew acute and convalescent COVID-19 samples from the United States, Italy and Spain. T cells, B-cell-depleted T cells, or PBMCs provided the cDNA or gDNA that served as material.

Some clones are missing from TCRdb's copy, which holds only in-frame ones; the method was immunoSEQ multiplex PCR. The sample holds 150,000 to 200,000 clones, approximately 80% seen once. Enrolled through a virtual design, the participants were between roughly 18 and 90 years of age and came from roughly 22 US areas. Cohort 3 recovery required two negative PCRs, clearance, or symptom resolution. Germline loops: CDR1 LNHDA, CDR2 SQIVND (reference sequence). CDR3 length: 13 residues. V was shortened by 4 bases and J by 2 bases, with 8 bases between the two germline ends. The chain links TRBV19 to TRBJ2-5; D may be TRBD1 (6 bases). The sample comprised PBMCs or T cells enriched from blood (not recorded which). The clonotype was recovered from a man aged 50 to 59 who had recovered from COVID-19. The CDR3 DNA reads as TGTGCCAGTAGTACCAGGGGTCAAGAGACCCAGTACTTC. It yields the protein CASSTRGQETQYF. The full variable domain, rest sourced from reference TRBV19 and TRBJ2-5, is DGGITQSPKYLFRKEGQNVTLSCEQNLNHDAMYWYRQDPGQGLRLIYYSQIVNDFQKGDIAEGYSVSREKKESFPLTVTSAQKNPTAFYLCASSTRGQETQYFGPGTRLLVL.